This T cell receptor (beta chain) was obtained from a study of cytomegalovirus exposure and HLA in healthy donors. General study results and limits: Later on, analysis showed that most CMV-associated TCR beta chains appeared to be HLA-restricted. A later analysis showed HLA-associated TCR beta chains outstripping equally common others in clonal expansion. Cytomegalovirus status was reportedly diagnosed by the classifier with high specificity and sensitivity.

The CDR3 contains 15 residues. With 0 bases removed from V and 7 bases from J, the gap between germline ends came to 13 bases. Germline CDR1 is ENHRY and CDR2 is SYGVKD. The PCR contained 60 Vbeta and 13 Jbeta primers. Only in-frame clones appear in the TCRdb table, and some are missing; sequencing was by immunoSEQ multiplex PCR. The sample carries approximately 150,000 clones, about 70% recorded once. This clone was found once. Its target is not known. The sample comprised PBMCs. The gene calls are TRBV10-3 and TRBJ2-1, with D possibly being TRBD2 (5 bases). The origin of this receptor is a woman aged 40 to 50 in good health and CMV-seropositive. Written as DNA, the CDR3 is TGTGCCATCAGTGAGTCGAACCCGCCGGGAAATGAGCAGTTCTTC. Protein sequence: CAISESNPPGNEQFF.